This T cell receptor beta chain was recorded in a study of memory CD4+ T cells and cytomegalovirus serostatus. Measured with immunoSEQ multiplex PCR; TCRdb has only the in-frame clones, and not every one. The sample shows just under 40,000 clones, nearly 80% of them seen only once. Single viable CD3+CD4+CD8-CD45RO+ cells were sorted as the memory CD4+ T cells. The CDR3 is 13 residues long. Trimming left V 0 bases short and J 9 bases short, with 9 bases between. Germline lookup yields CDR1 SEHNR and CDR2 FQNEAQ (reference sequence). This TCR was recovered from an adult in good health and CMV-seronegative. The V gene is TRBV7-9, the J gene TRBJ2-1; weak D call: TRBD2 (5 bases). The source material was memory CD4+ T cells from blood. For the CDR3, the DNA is TGTGCCAGCAGCTTAGCAGGGAGTAGTGAGCAGTTCTTC. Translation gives CASSLAGSSEQFF.